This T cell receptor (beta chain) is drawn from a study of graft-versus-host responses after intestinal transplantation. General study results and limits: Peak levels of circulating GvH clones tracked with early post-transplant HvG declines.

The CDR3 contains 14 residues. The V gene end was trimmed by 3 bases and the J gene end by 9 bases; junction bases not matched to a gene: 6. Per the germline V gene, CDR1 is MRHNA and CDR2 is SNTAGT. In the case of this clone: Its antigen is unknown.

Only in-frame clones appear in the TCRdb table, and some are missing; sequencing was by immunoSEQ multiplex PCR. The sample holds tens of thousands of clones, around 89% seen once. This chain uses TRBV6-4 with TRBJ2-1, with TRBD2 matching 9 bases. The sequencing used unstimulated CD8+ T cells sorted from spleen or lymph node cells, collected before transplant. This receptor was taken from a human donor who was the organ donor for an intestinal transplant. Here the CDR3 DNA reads TGTGCCAGCAGTGAGAGGGGGACTAGCTCTGAGCAGTTCTTC. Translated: CASSERGTSSEQFF.